Listed below are T cell receptor beta chains from one sample, sequenced in a study of response to subunit inactivated influenza vaccine. TCRdb re-called the RT-PCR reads through MiXCR, storing one row per CDR3 protein. The sample consists of over 450,000 distinct CDR3 sequences, under 15% of them appearing once. Sequences were derived from PBMCs from blood, sampled about 40 days after vaccination. The receptors here all came from a man over 45 who received an inactivated influenza vaccine. CDR3s include the opening cysteine and the closing phenylalanine or tryptophan. The D gene is left open where the match is weak. For some rows the clone size is stated as once, few or many, or as a class when expanded; others skip it.

d_gene: .
abundance: few
v_gene: TRBV21-1
CDR3aa: CASSTRLSGGVSGANVLTF

d_gene: .
abundance: few
v_gene: TRBV11-2
CDR3aa: CASSFLTHGQYNEQFF

d_gene: .
abundance: many
v_gene: TRBV29-1
CDR3aa: CSVEDPEGNEQFF

d_gene: TRBD1
abundance: few
v_gene: TRBV28
CDR3aa: CASSWAPGYRGEQYF

d_gene: TRBD2
abundance: .
v_gene: TRBV5-4
CDR3aa: CASTPSLAQQETQYF

d_gene: TRBD1
abundance: many
v_gene: TRBV24-1
CDR3aa: CATSDYRQGSGYTF

d_gene: .
abundance: many
v_gene: TRBV20-1
CDR3aa: CSASVRLVSYEQYF

d_gene: TRBD2
abundance: few
v_gene: TRBV7-2
CDR3aa: CASSLALAGTSAELFF

d_gene: .
abundance: .
v_gene: TRBV6-5
CDR3aa: CASSYSIAGNPSTDTQYF

d_gene: .
abundance: .
v_gene: TRBV11-2
CDR3aa: CASSFLRGLSGDEQFF

d_gene: TRBD2
abundance: .
v_gene: TRBV29-1
CDR3aa: CSAMTSGMAGDTQYF

d_gene: .
abundance: .
v_gene: TRBV10-3
CDR3aa: CATLGKNYGYTF

d_gene: .
abundance: .
v_gene: TRBV12-3/TRBV12-4
CDR3aa: CASSPRGGGWSPLHF

d_gene: TRBD2
abundance: few
v_gene: TRBV20-1
CDR3aa: CSAGTSGSLGIF

d_gene: .
abundance: many
v_gene: TRBV20-1
CDR3aa: CSASRGRHQETQYF

d_gene: .
abundance: .
v_gene: TRBV20-1
CDR3aa: CSARRDGSSYEQYF

d_gene: .
abundance: few
v_gene: TRBV10-3
CDR3aa: CAISESWEQYF

d_gene: .
abundance: few
v_gene: TRBV20-1
CDR3aa: CSAIRTDQPQHF

d_gene: .
abundance: .
v_gene: TRBV10-3
CDR3aa: CAIGDGYTF

d_gene: .
abundance: many
v_gene: TRBV4-1
CDR3aa: CASSQGRDGAETQYF

d_gene: .
abundance: few
v_gene: TRBV10-3
CDR3aa: CAMEAETGGNTEAFF

d_gene: .
abundance: .
v_gene: TRBV6-2/TRBV6-3
CDR3aa: CASSSLDSYEQYF

d_gene: .
abundance: many
v_gene: TRBV5-1
CDR3aa: CASSLFPYEQYF

d_gene: TRBD1
abundance: few
v_gene: TRBV5-6
CDR3aa: CASSPDRDLGNTEAFF

d_gene: .
abundance: few
v_gene: TRBV7-8
CDR3aa: CASSLERVRRMNTEAFF

d_gene: .
abundance: .
v_gene: TRBV9
CDR3aa: CASSVEGRGIQQFF

d_gene: .
abundance: .
v_gene: TRBV11-2
CDR3aa: CASSLVPGKSYNEQFF

d_gene: .
abundance: .
v_gene: TRBV29-1
CDR3aa: CSAGGLYTEAFF

d_gene: TRBD2
abundance: many
v_gene: TRBV4-3
CDR3aa: CASSQDLAGVVNEQFF